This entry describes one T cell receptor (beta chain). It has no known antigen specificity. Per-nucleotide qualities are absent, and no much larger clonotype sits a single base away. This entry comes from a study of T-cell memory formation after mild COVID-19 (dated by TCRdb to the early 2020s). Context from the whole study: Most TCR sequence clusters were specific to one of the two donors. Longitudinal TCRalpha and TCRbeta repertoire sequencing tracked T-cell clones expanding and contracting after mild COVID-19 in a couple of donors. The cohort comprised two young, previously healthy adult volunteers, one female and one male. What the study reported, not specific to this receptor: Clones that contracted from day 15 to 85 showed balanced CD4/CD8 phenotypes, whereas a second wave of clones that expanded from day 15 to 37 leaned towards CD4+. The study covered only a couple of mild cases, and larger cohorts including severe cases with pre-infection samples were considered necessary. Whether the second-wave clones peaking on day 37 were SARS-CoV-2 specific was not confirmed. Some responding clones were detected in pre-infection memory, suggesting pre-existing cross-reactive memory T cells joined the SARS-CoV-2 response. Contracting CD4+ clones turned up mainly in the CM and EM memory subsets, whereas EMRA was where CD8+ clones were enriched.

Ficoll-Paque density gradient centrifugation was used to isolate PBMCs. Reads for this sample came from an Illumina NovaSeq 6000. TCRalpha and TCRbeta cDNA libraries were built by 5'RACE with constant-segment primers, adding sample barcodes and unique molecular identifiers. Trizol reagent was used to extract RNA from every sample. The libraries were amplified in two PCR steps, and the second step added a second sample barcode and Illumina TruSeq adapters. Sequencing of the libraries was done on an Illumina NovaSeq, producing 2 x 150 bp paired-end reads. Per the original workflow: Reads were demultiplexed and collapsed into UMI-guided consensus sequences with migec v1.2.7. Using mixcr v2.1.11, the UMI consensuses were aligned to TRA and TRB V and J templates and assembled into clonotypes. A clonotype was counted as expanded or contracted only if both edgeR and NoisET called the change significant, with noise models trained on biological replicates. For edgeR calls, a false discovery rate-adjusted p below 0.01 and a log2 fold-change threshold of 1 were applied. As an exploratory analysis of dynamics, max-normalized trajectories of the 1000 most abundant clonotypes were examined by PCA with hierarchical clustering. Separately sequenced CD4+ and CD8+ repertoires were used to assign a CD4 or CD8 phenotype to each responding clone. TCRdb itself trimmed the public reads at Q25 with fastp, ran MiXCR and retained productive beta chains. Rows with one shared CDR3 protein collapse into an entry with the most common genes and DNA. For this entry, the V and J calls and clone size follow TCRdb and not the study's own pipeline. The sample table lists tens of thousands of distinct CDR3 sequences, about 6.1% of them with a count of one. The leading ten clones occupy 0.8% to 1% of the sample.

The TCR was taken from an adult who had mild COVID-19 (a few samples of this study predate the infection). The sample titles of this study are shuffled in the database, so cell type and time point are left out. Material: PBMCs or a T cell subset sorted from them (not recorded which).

The sequenced DNA is TGTGCCAGCAGTACACAGGGGGTACCCTTGAACACTGAAGCTTTCTTT. The resulting protein is CASSTQGVPLNTEAFF. The chain uses TRBV6-2 or TRBV6-3 and TRBJ1-1, and 8 bases in between align with TRBD1. From V the trimming removes 5 bases and from J it removes 0 bases, while the gene matches leave 8 bases of the junction unaccounted for. Measured from the cysteine to the phenylalanine, the CDR3 is 16 residues long. The DNA shown is the 48-base CDR3, in frame from base 1. Taken from the germline V gene, the CDR1 and CDR2 loops are MNHEY and SVGEGT.